Detailed here is one TCR beta chain. Data came from immunoSEQ multiplex PCR; TCRdb stores just in-frame clones and leaves some out. The sample holds 200,000 to 250,000 clones, approximately 90% seen once. This record comes from a study of blood T cell repertoires in COVID-19. The overall study: PBMCs, B-cell-depleted T cells, or T cells provided the cDNA or gDNA that made up the material.

Enrolment of Seattle patients took place during active infection, and they were followed longitudinally. The CDR3 loop spans 12 amino acids. Trimming cost V 5 bases and J 5 bases, with 11 bases left between them. Germline V gene lookup returns CDR1 GTSNPN and CDR2 SVGIG (reference sequence). The origin of this receptor is a man aged 30 to 39 with COVID-19, enrolled during active disease. Sequencing used peripheral blood. This chain connects TRBV30 to TRBJ2-3, with no clear D. DNA for the CDR3: TGTGCCTGGGGCCCCCCGAGAGATACGCAGTATTTT. Translating gives CAWGPPRDTQYF.